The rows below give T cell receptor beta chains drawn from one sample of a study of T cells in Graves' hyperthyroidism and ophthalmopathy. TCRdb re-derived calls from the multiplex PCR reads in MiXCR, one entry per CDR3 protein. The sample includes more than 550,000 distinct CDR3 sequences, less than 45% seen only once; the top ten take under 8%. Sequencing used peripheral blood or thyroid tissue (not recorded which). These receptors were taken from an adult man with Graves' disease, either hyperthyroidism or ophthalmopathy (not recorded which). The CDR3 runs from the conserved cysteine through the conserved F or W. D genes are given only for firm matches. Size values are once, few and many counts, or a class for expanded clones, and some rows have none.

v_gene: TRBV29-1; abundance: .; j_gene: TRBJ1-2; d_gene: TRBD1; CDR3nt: TGCAGCGTTGGGGGGGACAGGGGGCGTGGTGGCTACACCTTC; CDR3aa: CSVGGDRGRGGYTF
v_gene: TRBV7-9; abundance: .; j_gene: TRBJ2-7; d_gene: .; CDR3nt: TGTGCCAGCAGTTACTCAGGAGGCCCCGAGCAGTACTTC; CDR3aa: CASSYSGGPEQYF
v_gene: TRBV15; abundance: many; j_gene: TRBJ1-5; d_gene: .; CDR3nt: TGTGCCACCAGCAGAGATCTAGGGGGAGCTCAGCCCCAGCATTTT; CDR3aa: CATSRDLGGAQPQHF
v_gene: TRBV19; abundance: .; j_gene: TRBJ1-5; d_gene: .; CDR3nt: TGTGCCAGTAGTATTTGGCAAAGCAATCAGCCCCAGCATTTT; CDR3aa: CASSIWQSNQPQHF
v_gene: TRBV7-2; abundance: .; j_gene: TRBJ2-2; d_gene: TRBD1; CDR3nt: TGTGCCAGCAGCTTACCCGGACAGGGGGCTGGGACCGGGGAGCTGTTTTTT; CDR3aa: CASSLPGQGAGTGELFF
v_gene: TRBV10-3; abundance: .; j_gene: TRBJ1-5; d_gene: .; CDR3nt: TGTGCCACCGCAGACGATAGCAATCAGCCCCAGCATTTT; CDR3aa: CATADDSNQPQHF
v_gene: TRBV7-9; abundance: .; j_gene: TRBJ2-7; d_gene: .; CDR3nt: TGTGCCAGCACGCGAGACAACTCCTACGAGCAGTACTTC; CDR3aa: CASTRDNSYEQYF
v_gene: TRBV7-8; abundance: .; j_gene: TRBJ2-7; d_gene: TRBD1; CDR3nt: TGTGCCAGCAGCCCCGGGACAGGGGAGTACGAGCAGTACTTC; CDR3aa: CASSPGTGEYEQYF
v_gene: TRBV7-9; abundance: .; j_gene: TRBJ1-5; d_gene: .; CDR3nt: TGTGCCAGCAGCTTCCGGGAGCTGCGCAATCAGCCCCAGCATTTT; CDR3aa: CASSFRELRNQPQHF
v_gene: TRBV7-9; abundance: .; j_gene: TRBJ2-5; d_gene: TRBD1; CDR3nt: TGTGCCAGCAGCCGACAGGGGGCCCAGTACTTC; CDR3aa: CASSRQGAQYF
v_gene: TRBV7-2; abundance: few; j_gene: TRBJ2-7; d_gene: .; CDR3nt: TGTGCCAGCAGCTTGGGTAATTTCGTGAGGTCCCACGAGCAGTACTTC; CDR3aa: CASSLGNFVRSHEQYF
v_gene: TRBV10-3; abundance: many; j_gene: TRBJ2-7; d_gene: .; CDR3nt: TGTGCCATCAGGGGGACGGAGACCTACGAGCAGTACTTC; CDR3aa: CAIRGTETYEQYF
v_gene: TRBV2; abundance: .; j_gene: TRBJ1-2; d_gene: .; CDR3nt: TGCGCCAGCAGCCAAGATGGGGTAGCGGGGGAGTCTACCTTC; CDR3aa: CASSQDGVAGESTF
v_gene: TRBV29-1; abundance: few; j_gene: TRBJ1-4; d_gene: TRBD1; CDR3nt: TGCAGCGTTGGGACAGGGGGCTTTGTCGGTGAAAAACTGTTTTTT; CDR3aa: CSVGTGGFVGEKLFF
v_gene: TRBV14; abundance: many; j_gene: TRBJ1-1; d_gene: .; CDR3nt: TGTGCCAGCAGCCCCGTCCTGAACACTGAAGCTTTCTTT; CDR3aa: CASSPVLNTEAFF
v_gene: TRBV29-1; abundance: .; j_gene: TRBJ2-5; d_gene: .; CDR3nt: TGCAGCGTTGTAGGGCAGGAGACCCAGTACTTC; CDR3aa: CSVVGQETQYF
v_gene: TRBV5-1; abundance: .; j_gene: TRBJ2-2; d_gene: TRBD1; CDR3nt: TGTGCCAGCAGCACTCGGGACAGGTCCGGGGAGCTGTTTTTT; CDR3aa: CASSTRDRSGELFF
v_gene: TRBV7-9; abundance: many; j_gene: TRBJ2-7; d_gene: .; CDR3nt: TGTGCCAGCAGCCAACCCCTATCAGGGGTGACGTACGAGCAGTACTTC; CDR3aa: CASSQPLSGVTYEQYF
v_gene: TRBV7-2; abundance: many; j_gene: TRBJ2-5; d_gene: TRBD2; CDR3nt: TGTGCCAGCAGCCCCGGGGGAGGGGAGACCCAGTACTTC; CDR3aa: CASSPGGGETQYF
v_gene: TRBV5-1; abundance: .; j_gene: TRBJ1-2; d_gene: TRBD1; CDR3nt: TGCGCCAGCAGCTCGTTCCGACAGGGAAAGGACTATGGCTACACCTTC; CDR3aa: CASSSFRQGKDYGYTF
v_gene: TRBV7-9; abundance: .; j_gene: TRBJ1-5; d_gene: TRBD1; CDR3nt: TGTGCCAGCAGTTACTTGAGGGACAGGGATAATCAGCCCCTGCATTTT; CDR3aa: CASSYLRDRDNQPLHF
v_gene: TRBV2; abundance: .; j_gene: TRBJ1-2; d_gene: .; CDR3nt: TGTGCCAGCAGTGCCCTGGGAGATAACTATGGCTACACCTTC; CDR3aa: CASSALGDNYGYTF
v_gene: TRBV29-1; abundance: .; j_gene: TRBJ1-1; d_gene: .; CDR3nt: TGCAGCGTGGGACGGCTACCCGAAGCTTCCTTT; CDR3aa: CSVGRLPEASF
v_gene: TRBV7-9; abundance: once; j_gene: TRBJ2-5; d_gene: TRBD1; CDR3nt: TGTGCCAGCACAGTAACAGGGGGCATAGGATCGGAGACCCAGTACTTC; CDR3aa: CASTVTGGIGSETQYF
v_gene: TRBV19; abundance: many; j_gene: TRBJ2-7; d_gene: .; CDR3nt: TGTGCCAGTAGCAGTCACTACGAGCAGTACTTC; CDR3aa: CASSSHYEQYF
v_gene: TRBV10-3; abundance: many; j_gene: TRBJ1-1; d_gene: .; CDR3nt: TGTGCCACCGCCCAGGACACTGAAGCTTTCTTT; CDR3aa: CATAQDTEAFF
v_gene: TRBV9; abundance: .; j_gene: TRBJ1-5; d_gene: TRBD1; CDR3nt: TGTGCCAGCAATACAGGGGGAAGACAGCCCCAGCATTTT; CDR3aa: CASNTGGRQPQHF
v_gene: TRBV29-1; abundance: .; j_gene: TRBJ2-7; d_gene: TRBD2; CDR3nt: TGCAGCGCCGGGAGGGTCGAGCAGTACTTC; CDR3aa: CSAGRVEQYF
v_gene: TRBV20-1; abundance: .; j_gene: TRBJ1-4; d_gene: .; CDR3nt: TGCAGTGCTAGAGTGGGGGCGCAAGGTGAAGAAAAACTGTTTTTT; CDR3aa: CSARVGAQGEEKLFF
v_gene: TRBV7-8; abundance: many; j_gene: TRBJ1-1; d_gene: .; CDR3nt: TGTGCCAGCAGCCAAGACGGTTACACTGAAGCTTTCTTT; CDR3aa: CASSQDGYTEAFF
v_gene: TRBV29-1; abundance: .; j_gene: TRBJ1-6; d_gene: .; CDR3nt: TGCAGCGTTGCGGGACGAGCGAATTCACCCCTCCACTTT; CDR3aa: CSVAGRANSPLHF
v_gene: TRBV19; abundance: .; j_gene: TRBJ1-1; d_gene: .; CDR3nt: TGTGCCAGCAAAGGGGCAGGGTACACTGAAGCTTTCTTT; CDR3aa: CASKGAGYTEAFF
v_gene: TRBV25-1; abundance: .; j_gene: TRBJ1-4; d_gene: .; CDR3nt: TGTGCCAGCAGCCAAGTCTCGGGGACGGCTAATGAAAAACTGTTTTTT; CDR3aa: CASSQVSGTANEKLFF
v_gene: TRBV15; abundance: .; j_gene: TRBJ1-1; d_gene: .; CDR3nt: TGTGCCACCAGCAGGACAGCGGGGGAAGCTTTCTTT; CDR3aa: CATSRTAGEAFF
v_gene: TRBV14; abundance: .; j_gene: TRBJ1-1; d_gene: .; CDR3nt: TGTGCCAGCAGCTTTGGGGGAACGACTGAAGCTTTCTTT; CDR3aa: CASSFGGTTEAFF
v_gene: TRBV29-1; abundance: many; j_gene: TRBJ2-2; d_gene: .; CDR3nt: TGCAGCGTTCGGGACTCCGGGGAGCTGTTTTTT; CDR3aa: CSVRDSGELFF